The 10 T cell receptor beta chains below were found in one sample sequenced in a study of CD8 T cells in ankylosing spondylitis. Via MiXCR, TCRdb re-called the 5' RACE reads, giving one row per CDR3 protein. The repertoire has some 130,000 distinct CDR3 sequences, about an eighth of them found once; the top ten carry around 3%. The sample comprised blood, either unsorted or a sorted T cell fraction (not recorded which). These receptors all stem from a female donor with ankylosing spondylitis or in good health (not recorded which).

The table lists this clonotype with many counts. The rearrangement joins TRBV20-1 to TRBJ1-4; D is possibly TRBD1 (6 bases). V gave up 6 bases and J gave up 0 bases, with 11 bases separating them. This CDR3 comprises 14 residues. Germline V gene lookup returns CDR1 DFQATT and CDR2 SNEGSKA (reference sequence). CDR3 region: CSALKGATNEKLFF. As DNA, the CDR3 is TGCAGTGCCCTCAAGGGGGCAACTAATGAAAAACTGTTTTTT.

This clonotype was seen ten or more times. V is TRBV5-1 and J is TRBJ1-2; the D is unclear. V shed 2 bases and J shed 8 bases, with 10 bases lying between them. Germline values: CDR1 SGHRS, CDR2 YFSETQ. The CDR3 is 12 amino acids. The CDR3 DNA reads TGCGCCAGCAGCTTTGGCGGAGGCGGCTACACCTTC. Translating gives CASSFGGGGYTF. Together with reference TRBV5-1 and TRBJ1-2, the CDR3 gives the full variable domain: KAGVTQTPRYLIKTRGQQVTLSCSPISGHRSVSWYQQTPGQGLQFLFEYFSETQRNKGNFPGRFSGRQFSNSRSEMNVSTLELGDSALYLCASSFGGGGYTFGSGTRLTVV.

The CDR3 nucleotides are TGTGCCAGCAGCCCCCAGGGGGCCAACTACGAGCAGTACTTC. This translates into CASSPQGANYEQYF. This chain joins TRBV7-3 and TRBJ2-7, with 8 bases identical to TRBD1. The germline gives CDR1 SGHTA, CDR2 FQGTGA. V shed 5 bases and J 3 bases; nucleotides not matched to a gene: 6. The CDR3 length is 14 residues.

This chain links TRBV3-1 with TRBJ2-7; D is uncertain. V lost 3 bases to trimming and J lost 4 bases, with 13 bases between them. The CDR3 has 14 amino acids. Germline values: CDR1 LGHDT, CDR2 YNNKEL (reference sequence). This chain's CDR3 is CASSQGITTYEQYF. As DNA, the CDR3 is TGTGCCAGCAGCCAGGGTATCACCACATACGAGCAGTACTTC.

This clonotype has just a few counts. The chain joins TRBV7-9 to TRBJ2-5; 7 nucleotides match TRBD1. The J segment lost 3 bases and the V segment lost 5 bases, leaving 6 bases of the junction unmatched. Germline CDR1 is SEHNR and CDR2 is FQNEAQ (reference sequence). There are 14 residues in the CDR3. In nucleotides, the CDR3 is TGTGCCAGCAGCGCCATCGGACAGGAAGAGACCCAGTACTTC. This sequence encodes CASSAIGQEETQYF.

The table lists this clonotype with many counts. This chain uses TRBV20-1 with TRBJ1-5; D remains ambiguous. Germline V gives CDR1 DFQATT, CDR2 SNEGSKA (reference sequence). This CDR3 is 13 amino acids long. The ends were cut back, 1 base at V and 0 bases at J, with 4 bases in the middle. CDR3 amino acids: CSARVSSNQPQHF. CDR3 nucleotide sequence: TGCAGTGCTAGAGTGAGTAGCAATCAGCCCCAGCATTTT.

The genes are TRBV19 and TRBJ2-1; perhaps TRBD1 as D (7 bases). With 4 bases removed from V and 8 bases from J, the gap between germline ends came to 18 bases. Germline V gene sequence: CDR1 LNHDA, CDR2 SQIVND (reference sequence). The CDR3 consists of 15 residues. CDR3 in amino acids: CASSTTRQGGDEQFF. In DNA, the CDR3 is TGTGCCAGTAGTACTACTCGGCAGGGGGGCGATGAGCAGTTCTTC. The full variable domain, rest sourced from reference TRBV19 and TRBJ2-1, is DGGITQSPKYLFRKEGQNVTLSCEQNLNHDAMYWYRQDPGQGLRLIYYSQIVNDFQKGDIAEGYSVSREKKESFPLTVTSAQKNPTAFYLCASSTTRQGGDEQFFGPGTRLTVL.

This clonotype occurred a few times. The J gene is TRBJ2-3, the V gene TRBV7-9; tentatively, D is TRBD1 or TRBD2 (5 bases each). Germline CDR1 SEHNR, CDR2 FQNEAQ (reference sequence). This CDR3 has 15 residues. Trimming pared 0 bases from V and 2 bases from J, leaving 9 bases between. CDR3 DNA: TGTGCCAGCAGCTTAGCGCAGGGAGCCACAGATACGCAGTATTTT. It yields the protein CASSLAQGATDTQYF.

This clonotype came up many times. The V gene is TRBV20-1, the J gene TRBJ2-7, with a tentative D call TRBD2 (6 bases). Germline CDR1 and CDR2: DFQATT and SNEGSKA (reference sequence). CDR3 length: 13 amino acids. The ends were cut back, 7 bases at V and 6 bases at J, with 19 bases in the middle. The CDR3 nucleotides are TGCAGTGTCTCTGTGGGGGGAAGGGCCGAGCAGTACTTC. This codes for CSVSVGGRAEQYF.

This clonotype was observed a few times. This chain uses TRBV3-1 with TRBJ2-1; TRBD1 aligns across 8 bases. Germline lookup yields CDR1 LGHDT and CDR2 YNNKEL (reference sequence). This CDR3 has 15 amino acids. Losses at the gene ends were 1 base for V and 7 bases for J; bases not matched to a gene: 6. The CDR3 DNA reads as TGTGCCAGCAGCCAAGCAGGGGGCAGGTTGAATGAGCAGTTCTTC. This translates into CASSQAGGRLNEQFF.